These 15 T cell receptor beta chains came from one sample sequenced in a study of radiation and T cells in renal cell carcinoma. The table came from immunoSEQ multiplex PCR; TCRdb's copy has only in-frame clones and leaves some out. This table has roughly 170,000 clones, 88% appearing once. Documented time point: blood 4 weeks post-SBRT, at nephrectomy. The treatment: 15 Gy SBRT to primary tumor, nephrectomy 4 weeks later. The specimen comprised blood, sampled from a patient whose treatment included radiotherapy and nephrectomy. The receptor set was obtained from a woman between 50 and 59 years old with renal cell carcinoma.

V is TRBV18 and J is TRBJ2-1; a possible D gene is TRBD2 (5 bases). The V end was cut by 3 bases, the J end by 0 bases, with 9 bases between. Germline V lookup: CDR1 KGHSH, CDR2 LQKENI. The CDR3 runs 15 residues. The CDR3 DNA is TGTGCCAGCTCACCCTATGGGAGCTCCTACAATGAGCAGTTCTTC. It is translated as CASSPYGSSYNEQFF.

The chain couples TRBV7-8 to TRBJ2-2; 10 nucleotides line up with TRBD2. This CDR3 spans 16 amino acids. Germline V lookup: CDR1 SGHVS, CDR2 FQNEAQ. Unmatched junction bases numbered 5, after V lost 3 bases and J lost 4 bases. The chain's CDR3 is CASSFVLAGGTGELFF. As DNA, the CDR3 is TGTGCCAGCAGCTTTGTATTAGCGGGGGGCACCGGGGAGCTGTTTTTT.

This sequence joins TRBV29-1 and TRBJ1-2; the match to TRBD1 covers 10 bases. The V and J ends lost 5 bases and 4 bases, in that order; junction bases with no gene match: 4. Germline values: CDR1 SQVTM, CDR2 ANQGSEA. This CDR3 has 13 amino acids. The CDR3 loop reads CSVRTGGAYGYTF. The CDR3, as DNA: TGCAGCGTTCGGACAGGGGGGGCCTATGGCTACACCTTC.

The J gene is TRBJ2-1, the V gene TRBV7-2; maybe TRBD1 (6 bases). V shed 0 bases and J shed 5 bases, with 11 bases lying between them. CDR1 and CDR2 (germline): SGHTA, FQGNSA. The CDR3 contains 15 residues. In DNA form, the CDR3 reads TGTGCCAGCAGCTTAGCGGGACAAAGCCACAATGAGCAGTTCTTC. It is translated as CASSLAGQSHNEQFF.

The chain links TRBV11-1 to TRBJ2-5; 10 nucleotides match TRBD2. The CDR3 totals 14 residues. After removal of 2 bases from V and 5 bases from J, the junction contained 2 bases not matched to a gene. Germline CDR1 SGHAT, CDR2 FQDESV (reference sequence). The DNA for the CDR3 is TGTGCCAGCAGCTTACTAGCGGGGGTGGAGACCCAGTACTTC. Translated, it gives CASSLLAGVETQYF. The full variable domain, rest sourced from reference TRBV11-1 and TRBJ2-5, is EAEVAQSPRYKITEKSQAVAFWCDPISGHATLYWYRQILGQGPELLVQFQDESVVDDSQLPKDRFSAERLKGVDSTLKIQPAELGDSAMYLCASSLLAGVETQYFGPGTRLLVL.

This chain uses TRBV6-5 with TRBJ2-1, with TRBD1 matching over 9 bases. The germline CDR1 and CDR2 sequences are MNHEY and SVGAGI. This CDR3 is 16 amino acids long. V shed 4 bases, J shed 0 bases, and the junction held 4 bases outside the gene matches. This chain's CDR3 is CASSSLQGASYNEQFF. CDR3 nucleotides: TGTGCCAGCAGTTCCTTACAGGGGGCCTCCTACAATGAGCAGTTCTTC.

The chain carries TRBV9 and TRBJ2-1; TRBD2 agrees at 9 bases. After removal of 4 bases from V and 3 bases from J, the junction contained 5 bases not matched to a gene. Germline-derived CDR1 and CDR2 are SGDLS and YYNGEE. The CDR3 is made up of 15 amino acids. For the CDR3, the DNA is TGTGCCAGCAGCCATAGCGGGGGTTTCTACAATGAGCAGTTCTTC. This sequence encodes CASSHSGGFYNEQFF.

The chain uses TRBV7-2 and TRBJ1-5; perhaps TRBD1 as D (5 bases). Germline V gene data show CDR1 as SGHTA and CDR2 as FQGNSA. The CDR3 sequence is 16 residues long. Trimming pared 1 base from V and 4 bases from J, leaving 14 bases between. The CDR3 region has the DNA TGTGCCAGCAGCTTAGTATCCGGGGGGACGAATCAGCCCCAGCATTTT. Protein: CASSLVSGGTNQPQHF.

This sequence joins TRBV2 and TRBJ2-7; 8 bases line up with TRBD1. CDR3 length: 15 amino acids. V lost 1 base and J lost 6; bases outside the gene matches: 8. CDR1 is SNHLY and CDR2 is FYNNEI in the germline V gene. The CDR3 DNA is TGTGCCAGCAGTGAAGGTGGGACAGGAGGGTCCGAGCAGTACTTC. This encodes CASSEGGTGGSEQYF. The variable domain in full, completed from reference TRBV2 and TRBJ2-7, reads EPEVTQTPSHQVTQMGQEVILRCVPISNHLYFYWYRQILGQKVEFLVSFYNNEISEKSEIFDDQFSVERPDGSNFTLKIRSTKLEDSAMYFCASSEGGTGGSEQYFGPGTRLTVT.

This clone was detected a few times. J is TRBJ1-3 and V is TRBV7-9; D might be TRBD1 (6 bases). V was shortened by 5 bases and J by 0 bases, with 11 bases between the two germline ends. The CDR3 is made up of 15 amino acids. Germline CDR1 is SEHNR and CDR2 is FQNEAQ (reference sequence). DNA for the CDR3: TGTGCCAGCAGCCCGGGACAACACTCTGGAAACACCATATATTTT. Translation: CASSPGQHSGNTIYF.

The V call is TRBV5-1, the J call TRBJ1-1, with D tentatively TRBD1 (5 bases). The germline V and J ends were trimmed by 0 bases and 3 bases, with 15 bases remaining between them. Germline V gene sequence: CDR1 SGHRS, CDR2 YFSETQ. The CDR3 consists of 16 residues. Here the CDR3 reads CASSLARRGVDTEAFF. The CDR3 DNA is TGCGCCAGCAGCTTGGCCCGGAGGGGCGTTGACACTGAAGCTTTCTTT.

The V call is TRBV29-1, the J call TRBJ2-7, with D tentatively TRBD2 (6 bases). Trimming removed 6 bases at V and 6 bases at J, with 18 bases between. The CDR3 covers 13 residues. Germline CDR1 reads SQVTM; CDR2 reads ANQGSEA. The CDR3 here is CSVQGWRAIEQYF. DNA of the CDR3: TGCAGCGTCCAGGGTTGGAGGGCTATCGAGCAGTACTTC.

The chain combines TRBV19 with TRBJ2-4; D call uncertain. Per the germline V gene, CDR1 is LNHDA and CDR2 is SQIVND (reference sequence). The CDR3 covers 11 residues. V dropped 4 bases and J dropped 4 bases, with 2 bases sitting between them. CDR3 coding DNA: TGTGCCAGTAGTAGAAAAAACATTCAGTACTTC. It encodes CASSRKNIQYF.

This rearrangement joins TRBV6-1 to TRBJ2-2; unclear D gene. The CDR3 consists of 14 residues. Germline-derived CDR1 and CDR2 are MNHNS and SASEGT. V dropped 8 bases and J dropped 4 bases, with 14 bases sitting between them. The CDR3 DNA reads TGTGCCAGCTCCTCGATTGCACTCACCGGGGAGCTGTTTTTT. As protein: CASSSIALTGELFF.

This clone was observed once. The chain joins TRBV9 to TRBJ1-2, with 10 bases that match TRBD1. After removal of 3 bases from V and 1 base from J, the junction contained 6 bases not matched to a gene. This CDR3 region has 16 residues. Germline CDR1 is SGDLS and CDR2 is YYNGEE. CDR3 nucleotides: TGTGCCAGCAGCGCCCACCGGGACAGGGGTAACTATGGCTACACCTTC. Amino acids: CASSAHRDRGNYGYTF.